Following are 21 T cell receptor beta chains from one sample sequenced in a study of naive and memory T cell subsets. An equimolar mix of two oligonucleotides served as the beta constant-region primer for TRBC1 and TRBC2. TCRdb ran MiXCR on the UMI-ligation and nested PCR reads and lists one entry per CDR3 protein. There are about 90,000 distinct CDR3 sequences in the sample; about 7% occur only once, and 1.6% lies in the top ten. Material for sequencing was central memory CD4+ T cells from blood. The source of these receptors is a human donor in good health.

Ten or more counts support this clonotype. This chain joins TRBV6-6 and TRBJ1-1; no firm D call. Per the germline V gene, CDR1 is MNHNY and CDR2 is SVGAGI (reference sequence). Between the trimmed V and J ends, which lost 5 bases and 10 bases, there was a span of 11 bases. This CDR3 region has 11 residues. The CDR3 nucleotides are TGTGCCAGCAGTACCTCGCCGGTAGCTTTCTTT. This translates into CASSTSPVAFF.

This clonotype was observed many times. The chain has TRBV4-3 and TRBJ1-1, with no clear D. CDR1 LGHNA and CDR2 YSLEER come from the germline V gene. V was shortened by 6 bases and J by 0 bases, with 8 bases between the two germline ends. The CDR3 sequence is 13 residues long. The CDR3 protein is CASRGLLNTEAFF. As DNA, the CDR3 is TGCGCCAGCAGAGGACTGTTGAACACTGAAGCTTTCTTT.

This chain connects TRBV28 to TRBJ2-5; 10 bases match TRBD2. The ends lost 7 bases at V and 1 base at J; junction bases unmatched: 6. Germline V gives CDR1 MDHEN, CDR2 SYDVKM. This CDR3 is built from 15 residues. CDR3 coding DNA: TGTGCCAGCAATCGATGGACTAGCGGCCAAGAGACCCAGTACTTC. Residues: CASNRWTSGQETQYF. The variable domain in full, with the rest retrieved from reference TRBV28 and TRBJ2-5, is DVKVTQSSRYLVKRTGEKVFLECVQDMDHENMFWYRQDPGLGLRLIYFSYDVKMKEKGDIPEGYSVSREKKERFSLILESASTNQTSMYLCASNRWTSGQETQYFGPGTRLLVL.

This clonotype was observed at least ten times. The chain couples TRBV4-2 to TRBJ2-4; D gene uncertain. The CDR3 length is 17 residues. Germline-derived CDR1 and CDR2 are LGHNA and YNFKEQ. Trimming shortened V by 1 base and J by 0 bases, and 13 bases separated the two germline ends. CDR3 bases: TGTGCCAGCAGCCAAGTAGATAACAGAGGAGCCAAAAACATTCAGTACTTC. Protein product: CASSQVDNRGAKNIQYF.

This clonotype was detected many times. This sequence joins TRBV5-1 and TRBJ1-1; TRBD1 agrees at 7 bases. Unmatched junction bases numbered 7, after V lost 0 bases and J lost 5 bases. The CDR3 consists of 15 residues. The germline V gene has CDR1 SGHRS and CDR2 YFSETQ. CDR3 DNA: TGCGCCAGCAGCTTGGCCCGGGACAGCTGGACTGAAGCTTTCTTT. It is translated as CASSLARDSWTEAFF.

The sample holds many counts of this clonotype. J is TRBJ1-1 and V is TRBV27; the D gene is possibly TRBD1 (6 bases). The CDR3 is 14 amino acids. Germline CDR1 MNHEY, CDR2 SMNVEV (reference sequence). V lost 6 bases to trimming and J lost 2 bases, with 13 bases between them. In DNA form, the CDR3 reads TGTGCCAGCAGGCAACAGGGAGCAAACACTGAAGCTTTCTTT. Encoded protein: CASRQQGANTEAFF.

The table lists this clonotype with many counts. This sequence joins TRBV12-3 or TRBV12-4 and TRBJ1-6, with TRBD1 matching 10 bases. The CDR3 runs to 17 residues. The J segment lost 3 bases and the V segment lost 7 bases, leaving 9 bases of the junction unmatched. CDR3 amino acids: CASTQLTGGGYNSPLHF. The CDR3 coding sequence is TGTGCCAGCACCCAACTGACAGGGGGCGGCTATAATTCACCCCTCCACTTT.

The table lists this clonotype with a few counts. The J gene is TRBJ2-5, the V gene TRBV6-2 or TRBV6-3; 7 bases are shared with TRBD2. Per germline, CDR1 MNHEY and CDR2 SVGEGT. J lost 3 bases, V lost 6 bases, and 7 bases had no gene match. The CDR3 contains 14 residues. This CDR3 reads CASRRRAGKETQYF. In DNA form, the CDR3 reads TGTGCCAGCAGACGACGAGCGGGGAAAGAGACCCAGTACTTC.

The chain links TRBV19 to TRBJ2-2, with D tentatively TRBD2 (5 bases). Looked up from germline, CDR1 is LNHDA and CDR2 is SQIVND (reference sequence). The CDR3 extends over 14 amino acids. V was trimmed by 6 bases and J by 2 bases, leaving 10 bases between them. Here the CDR3 DNA reads TGTGCCAGTAGGGTCAGCGGCAACACCGGGGAGCTGTTTTTT. Translation gives CASRVSGNTGELFF.

Here the CDR3 DNA reads TGTGCCAGCAGCTTAACGAAGACCCAGTACTTC. This translates into CASSLTKTQYF. The rearrangement uses TRBV7-6 and TRBJ2-5; no clear D gene. Trimming removed 2 bases at V and 6 bases at J, with 4 bases between. The CDR3 extends over 11 amino acids. Germline lookup yields CDR1 SGHVS and CDR2 FNYEAQ.

In its sample, this clonotype was seen many times. The chain is built from TRBV7-2 and TRBJ2-3, with D uncertain. Looked up from germline, CDR1 is SGHTA and CDR2 is FQGNSA. The CDR3 loop spans 13 amino acids. V shed 1 base and J shed 2 bases, with 4 bases lying between them. DNA of the CDR3: TGTGCCAGCAGCTTAGATCTCACAGATACGCAGTATTTT. Its translation: CASSLDLTDTQYF.

This clonotype was counted at least ten times. The J gene is TRBJ1-4, the V gene TRBV18; weak D call: TRBD1 (5 bases). The germline CDR1 and CDR2 sequences are KGHSH and LQKENI. This CDR3 region has 13 residues. Between the trimmed V and J ends, which lost 2 bases and 8 bases, there was a span of 9 bases. The CDR3 region is CASSPGGEEKLFF. Here the CDR3 DNA reads TGTGCCAGCTCACCAGGGGGAGAAGAAAAACTGTTTTTT.

This clonotype was detected many times. V usage is TRBV12-3 or TRBV12-4 and J usage is TRBJ2-7, with TRBD1 identical over 9 bases. This CDR3 contains 14 residues. Losses at the gene ends were 7 bases for V and 4 bases for J; bases not matched to a gene: 8. The CDR3 sequence is CASTRAGTGYEQYF. CDR3 DNA: TGTGCCAGCACCCGGGCCGGGACAGGGTACGAGCAGTACTTC.

In its sample, this clonotype was seen a few times. The rearrangement uses TRBV6-2 or TRBV6-3 and TRBJ2-7; no clear D. The CDR3 consists of 12 residues. V was shortened by 8 bases and J by 2 bases, with 10 bases between the two germline ends. Germline V gene data show CDR1 as MNHEY and CDR2 as SVGEGT. The CDR3 region has the DNA TGTGCCAGCGGATTAGTTCCCTACGAGCAGTACTTC. This translates into CASGLVPYEQYF.

This clonotype showed up just a few times. The gene calls are TRBV12-3 or TRBV12-4 and TRBJ1-2; D is ambiguous. V gave up 2 bases and J gave up 7 bases, with 11 bases separating them. The CDR3 contains 13 residues. CDR3 in amino acids: CASSLRLTSGYTF. The DNA of the CDR3 is TGTGCCAGCAGTTTAAGATTGACCTCTGGCTACACCTTC.

This clonotype turned up a few times. The chain links TRBV12-3 or TRBV12-4 to TRBJ1-3; 8 nucleotides line up with TRBD1. Germline trimming cut 6 bases from V and 4 bases from J; bases unmatched to any gene: 8. The CDR3 is made up of 15 amino acids. The CDR3 reads CASSYRQGRGNTIYF. The CDR3 DNA reads TGTGCCAGCAGCTACCGACAGGGGCGAGGAAACACCATATATTTT.

The J gene is TRBJ2-1, the V gene TRBV3-1; TRBD2 aligns across 8 bases. J was trimmed by 5 bases and V by 7 bases; bases with no gene match: 7. The CDR3 runs 14 residues. Per germline, CDR1 LGHDT and CDR2 YNNKEL (reference sequence). The CDR3 bases are TGTGCCAGCACTTGGCGGGGGGACCACAATGAGCAGTTCTTC. Amino acid sequence: CASTWRGDHNEQFF.

This clonotype has at least ten counts. The chain uses TRBV20-1 and TRBJ2-3, with TRBD2 as a possible D gene (7 bases). The germline V gene has CDR1 DFQATT and CDR2 SNEGSKA (reference sequence). The CDR3 length is 15 residues. The V end was cut by 0 bases, the J end by 2 bases, with 12 bases between. This CDR3 is CSARESGGLTDTQYF. CDR3 bases: TGCAGTGCTAGAGAGTCGGGGGGCCTCACAGATACGCAGTATTTT.

The table lists this clonotype with many counts. J is TRBJ1-6 and V is TRBV3-1; 7 bases fit TRBD1. Germline values: CDR1 LGHDT, CDR2 YNNKEL (reference sequence). The CDR3 is made up of 17 amino acids. The ends lost 4 bases at V and 6 bases at J; junction bases unmatched: 12. The CDR3 DNA follows: TGTGCCAGCAGCCTCCGACAGGGAGGGAAGGCTAATTCACCCCTCCACTTT. Protein product: CASSLRQGGKANSPLHF. Together with reference TRBV3-1 and TRBJ1-6, the CDR3 gives the full variable domain: DTAVSQTPKYLVTQMGNDKSIKCEQNLGHDTMYWYKQDSKKFLKIMFSYNNKELIINETVPNRFSPKSPDKAHLNLHINSLELGDSAVYFCASSLRQGGKANSPLHFGNGTRLTVT.

This clonotype was detected many times. V usage is TRBV29-1 and J usage is TRBJ1-3, with D perhaps TRBD1 (6 bases). Trimming cost V 5 bases and J 4 bases, with 15 bases left between them. CDR1 SQVTM and CDR2 ANQGSEA come from the germline V gene. The CDR3 is 14 amino acids. Written as DNA, the CDR3 is TGCAGCGTTAGATGGCAGGGGTCCGGAAACACCATATATTTT. It is translated as CSVRWQGSGNTIYF.

The table lists this clonotype with many counts. This chain joins TRBV4-3 and TRBJ2-7, with 7 bases aligning to TRBD2. Germline V gene data show CDR1 as LGHNA and CDR2 as YSLEER. This CDR3 contains 14 residues. V lost 1 base to trimming and J lost 3 bases; unmatched junction nucleotides: 3. CDR3 residues: CASSQGLADYEQYF. DNA for the CDR3: TGCGCCAGCAGCCAAGGGCTAGCGGACTACGAGCAGTACTTC.